This is a list of T cell receptor beta chains from one sample in a study of control samples from healthy donors and cancer patients. Data came from immunoSEQ multiplex PCR; TCRdb stores just in-frame clones and leaves some out. The sample has about 150,000 clones; 80% to 95% are singletons. Input material: blood. These receptors came from a man aged 18 to 30 in good health. The CDR3 runs from the conserved cysteine through the conserved F or W. The D gene is left open where the match is weak. Size values are once, few and many counts, or a class for expanded clones, and some rows have none.

CASSEGMGNTINEKLFF,TGTGCCAGCAGTGAAGGAATGGGGAATACTATTAATGAAAAACTGTTTTTT,TRBV6-1,NA,TRBJ1-4,NA
CATRLDGTGELFF,TGTGCCACCAGGCTCGATGGCACCGGGGAGCTGTTTTTT,TRBV24-1,NA,TRBJ2-2,NA
CASSIKTDRGHSNQPQHF,TGTGCCAGCAGCATTAAGACCGACAGGGGGCATAGCAATCAGCCCCAGCATTTT,TRBV21-1,NA,TRBJ1-5,NA
CSASGWVGETQYF,TGCAGTGCTAGTGGCTGGGTCGGAGAGACCCAGTACTTC,TRBV20-1,NA,TRBJ2-5,many
CASGWERGVINEQFF,TGCGCCAGCGGATGGGAGCGGGGGGTCATCAATGAGCAGTTCTTC,TRBV10-2,TRBD2,TRBJ2-1,NA
CASSSTPGSYGYTF,TGTGCCAGCAGCTCAACACCGGGCTCATATGGCTACACCTTC,TRBV7-6,NA,TRBJ1-2,NA
CASSQDSGPADTQYF,TGCGCCAGCAGCCAAGATTCGGGGCCCGCAGATACGCAGTATTTT,TRBV4-3,NA,TRBJ2-3,NA
CASSWGRTDTQYF,TGTGCCAGCAGTTGGGGGCGCACAGATACGCAGTATTTT,TRBV27,NA,TRBJ2-3,NA
CASSQLPSGGPAGEYF,TGTGCCAGCAGCCAACTGCCTAGCGGGGGCCCCGCGGGGGAGTATTTT,TRBV14,TRBD2,TRBJ2-3,NA
CASSHRTGSGGYTF,TGTGCCAGCAGCCACCGGACAGGGAGTGGAGGCTACACCTTC,TRBV6-4,TRBD1,TRBJ1-2,NA
CASVPEVMDTQYF,TGTGCCAGCGTTCCGGAAGTCATGGATACGCAGTATTTT,TRBV28,NA,TRBJ2-3,NA
CASSSGGQGVVETQYF,TGTGCCAGCAGCAGCGGGGGACAGGGGGTTGTTGAGACCCAGTACTTC,TRBV11-3,TRBD1,TRBJ2-5,NA
CASSLAGWQPNEQFF,TGTGCCAGCAGCTTAGCGGGGTGGCAGCCCAATGAGCAGTTCTTC,TRBV11-2,NA,TRBJ2-1,NA
CASSQGGGTEAFF,TGTGCCAGCAGCCAAGGGGGAGGGACTGAAGCTTTCTTT,TRBV3-1/TRBV3-2,NA,TRBJ1-1,NA
CASSQVQGDEAFF,TGTGCCAGCAGCCAAGTCCAGGGGGATGAAGCTTTCTTT,TRBV3-1/TRBV3-2,TRBD1,TRBJ1-1,NA
CSASDGNEQFF,TGCAGTGCTAGCGACGGCAATGAGCAGTTCTTC,TRBV20-1,NA,TRBJ2-1,NA
CASSPQGARVSQYF,TGTGCCAGCAGTCCACAGGGGGCGCGGGTTTCACAGTACTTC,TRBV5-4,TRBD1,TRBJ2-5,NA
CASSQVGVGYGYTF,TGCGCCAGCAGCCAAGTCGGGGTAGGCTATGGCTACACCTTC,TRBV4-1,NA,TRBJ1-2,NA
CASSGTSGSYNEQFF,TGTGCCAGCAGTGGGACTAGCGGCAGCTACAATGAGCAGTTCTTC,TRBV6-4,TRBD2,TRBJ2-1,NA
CASSSGNTEAFF,TGCGCCAGCAGTTCCGGGAACACTGAAGCTTTCTTT,TRBV5-1,NA,TRBJ1-1,once
CASSPAGYYGYTF,TGTGCCAGCAGCCCAGCGGGCTATTATGGCTACACCTTC,TRBV9,NA,TRBJ1-2,NA
CASSQIGTGETEAFF,TGTGCCAGCAGCCAGATCGGGACAGGGGAGACTGAAGCTTTCTTT,TRBV3-1/TRBV3-2,TRBD1,TRBJ1-1,NA
CASSRRTDTDFVPPLHF,TGTGCCAGCAGCCGCCGGACAGACACGGACTTCGTACCACCCCTCCACTTT,TRBV4-2,NA,TRBJ1-6,NA
CASRPGGSDTIYF,TGTGCCAGCAGGCCAGGGGGGTCCGACACCATATATTTT,TRBV27,TRBD1,TRBJ1-3,NA
CASSLGGQDSNQPQHF,TGTGCCAGTAGTCTAGGGGGGCAGGATAGCAATCAGCCCCAGCATTTT,TRBV19,NA,TRBJ1-5,NA
CASSFEGLSYNEQFF,TGTGCCAGCAGCTTTGAGGGGCTCTCCTACAATGAGCAGTTCTTC,TRBV7-2,NA,TRBJ2-1,NA
CASSPGTSKDTQYF,TGTGCCAGCAGCCCGGGGACTAGCAAAGATACGCAGTATTTT,TRBV7-9,TRBD2,TRBJ2-3,NA
CASTSLGGNTGELFF,TGCGCCAGCACCTCGCTAGGGGGGAACACCGGGGAGCTGTTTTTT,TRBV5-1,NA,TRBJ2-2,NA
CASSLGSYNEQFF,TGTGCCAGCAGCTTAGGCTCCTACAATGAGCAGTTCTTC,TRBV13,NA,TRBJ2-1,NA
CASKDRGMNTEAFF,TGTGCCAGTAAGGACAGGGGGATGAACACTGAAGCTTTCTTT,TRBV19,TRBD1,TRBJ1-1,NA
CATLEVNEQFF,TGTGCTACACTAGAAGTAAATGAGCAGTTCTTC,TRBV28,NA,TRBJ2-1,NA
CASRGVRAGELFF,TGTGCCAGCAGGGGGGTAAGGGCCGGGGAGCTGTTTTTT,TRBV11-2,NA,TRBJ2-2,NA
CASSLPGTAAVEQYF,TGTGCCAGCAGCTTACCCGGGACAGCGGCTGTCGAGCAGTACTTC,TRBV7-9,TRBD1,TRBJ2-7,NA
CASSENYGYTF,TGCGCCAGCAGCGAAAACTATGGCTACACCTTC,TRBV5-1,NA,TRBJ1-2,NA
CASSPALGGRSGYTF,TGTGCCAGCAGCCCGGCCTTGGGAGGTCGTAGCGGCTACACCTTC,TRBV11-2,NA,TRBJ1-2,NA
CAWTHDGAYGYTF,TGTGCCTGGACCCATGACGGGGCCTATGGCTACACCTTC,TRBV30,NA,TRBJ1-2,NA
CASSSRGQAGYTF,TGTGCCAGCAGCTCCCGAGGACAGGCTGGCTACACCTTC,TRBV7-6,TRBD1,TRBJ1-2,NA
CAGSTGWAGELFF,TGTGCCGGATCGACAGGGTGGGCCGGGGAGCTGTTTTTT,TRBV19,TRBD1,TRBJ2-2,NA
CASSQGLGSYEQYF,TGCGCCAGCAGCCAGGGTTTAGGCTCCTACGAGCAGTACTTC,TRBV4-3,NA,TRBJ2-7,NA
CASSQSRETQYF,TGTGCCAGCAGTCAATCAAGGGAGACCCAGTACTTC,TRBV9,NA,TRBJ2-5,NA
CASRMVSPGGADYGYTF,TGTGCCAGCAGGATGGTCTCTCCAGGGGGCGCGGACTATGGCTACACCTTC,TRBV9,TRBD1,TRBJ1-2,NA
CASSSQGRTEAFF,TGTGCCAGCAGCTCCCAAGGTCGCACTGAAGCTTTCTTT,TRBV7-9,NA,TRBJ1-1,NA
CASSAAWTSGDEQYF,TGTGCCAGCAGCGCCGCCTGGACTAGCGGGGACGAGCAGTACTTC,TRBV5-8,TRBD2,TRBJ2-7,NA
CASSLVLTENTGELFF,TGCGCCAGCAGCTTGGTCCTGACAGAGAACACCGGGGAGCTGTTTTTT,TRBV5-1,NA,TRBJ2-2,NA
CASRPFTGGSGDTQYF,TGTGCCAGCAGACCTTTTACCGGGGGCTCAGGCGATACGCAGTATTTT,TRBV9,NA,TRBJ2-3,NA